Listed here are 12 T cell receptor beta chains from one sample, sequenced in a study of early T cells in non-severe SARS-CoV-2 infection. Each CDR3 protein gets one entry after TCRdb re-called the 5' RACE reads with MiXCR. The table has 50,000 to 75,000 distinct CDR3 sequences, over 4.5% seen once. Sequencing used whole blood, obtained at baseline. These receptors were collected from an adult who was a healthcare worker with PCR-confirmed SARS-CoV-2 infection or an uninfected control (not recorded which).

This clonotype occurred a few times. The chain combines TRBV6-6 with TRBJ1-2; possible D gene TRBD1, 5 bases. The CDR3 has 13 amino acids. The germline V gene has CDR1 MNHNY and CDR2 SVGAGI (reference sequence). Trimming left V 0 bases short and J 8 bases short, with 10 bases between. Here the CDR3 reads CASSYSGDWGYTF. The CDR3 nucleotides read TGTGCCAGCAGTTACTCGGGGGACTGGGGCTACACCTTC.

The chain joins TRBV12-3 or TRBV12-4 to TRBJ2-1; D is uncertain. The germline V and J ends were trimmed by 1 base and 4 bases, with 11 bases remaining between them. This CDR3 comprises 15 residues. The CDR3 loop is CASSLGVGKYNEQFF. The CDR3 DNA follows: TGTGCCAGCAGTTTAGGAGTGGGCAAATACAATGAGCAGTTCTTC.

This clonotype was seen many times. V is TRBV12-5 and J is TRBJ2-3, with unresolved D. Trimming took off 3 bases at V and 0 bases at J, with 10 bases between the two ends. This CDR3 spans 15 amino acids. Germline V lookup: CDR1 LGHNT, CDR2 FRNRAP. The DNA of the CDR3 is TGTGCTAGTGGTTTAGACCTACCTAGCACAGATACGCAGTATTTT. Protein product: CASGLDLPSTDTQYF. Full variable domain (rest looked up from reference TRBV12-5 and TRBJ2-3): DARVTQTPRHKVTEMGQEVTMRCQPILGHNTVFWYRQTMMQGLELLAYFRNRAPLDDSGMPKDRFSAEMPDATLATLKIQPSEPRDSAVYFCASGLDLPSTDTQYFGPGTRLTVL.

This clonotype has a count of ten or more. The chain is built from TRBV5-1 and TRBJ2-7; a possible D gene is TRBD1 (5 bases). Between the trimmed V and J ends, which lost 2 bases and 0 bases, there was a span of 9 bases. The CDR3 has 14 residues. Germline V CDR1 and CDR2: SGHRS, YFSETQ. CDR3 loop: CASSLQESSYEQYF. CDR3 DNA sequence: TGCGCCAGCAGCTTACAGGAGAGCTCCTACGAGCAGTACTTC. Drawing the rest from reference TRBV5-1 and TRBJ2-7, the complete variable domain is KAGVTQTPRYLIKTRGQQVTLSCSPISGHRSVSWYQQTPGQGLQFLFEYFSETQRNKGNFPGRFSGRQFSNSRSEMNVSTLELGDSALYLCASSLQESSYEQYFGPGTRLTVT.

This clonotype was counted only a few times. J is TRBJ2-7 and V is TRBV6-6, with 7 bases fitting TRBD1. This CDR3 has 11 amino acids. Trimming at V came to 5 bases and at J to 5 bases, leaving 0 bases not matched to a gene. Per the germline V gene, CDR1 is MNHNY and CDR2 is SVGAGI (reference sequence). CDR3 sequence (DNA): TGTGCCAGCAGTACAGGGGACGAGCAGTACTTC. Translated, it gives CASSTGDEQYF.

This clonotype was found many times. The chain is built from TRBV19 and TRBJ1-5; tentatively, D is TRBD1 (6 bases). The CDR3 is 15 residues long. The germline gives CDR1 LNHDA, CDR2 SQIVND (reference sequence). Trimming removed 5 bases from V and 2 bases from J, with 13 bases in between. This chain's CDR3 is CASSPGDLGNQPQHF. For the CDR3, the DNA is TGTGCCAGTAGTCCAGGGGACCTCGGCAATCAGCCCCAGCATTTT.

In its sample, this clonotype was seen many times. The gene calls are TRBV12-3 or TRBV12-4 and TRBJ1-5; a possible D gene is TRBD1 (5 bases). This CDR3 spans 14 amino acids. Trimming took off 3 bases at V and 7 bases at J, with 13 bases between the two ends. The CDR3 DNA follows: TGTGCCAGCAGTTTTAGGGGTTGGGGACAGCCCCAGCATTTT. This codes for CASSFRGWGQPQHF.

This clonotype was counted between two and nine times. In DNA, the CDR3 is TGTGCCAGCAGCGTAGGCGGGACGAGGTACGAGCAGTACTTC. Protein: CASSVGGTRYEQYF. The genes are TRBV9 and TRBJ2-7, with a possible D match to TRBD2 (6 bases). The CDR3 extends over 14 amino acids. CDR1 is SGDLS, CDR2 YYNGEE, per germline. Trimming shortened V by 0 bases and J by 4 bases, and 11 bases separated the two germline ends.

This clonotype was counted at least ten times. The chain links TRBV15 to TRBJ1-5; D possibly corresponds to TRBD1 (6 bases). The germline CDR1 and CDR2 sequences are LNHNV and YYDKDF (reference sequence). CDR3 size: 16 residues. With 1 base removed from V and 2 bases from J, the gap between germline ends came to 12 bases. The CDR3 DNA follows: TGTGCCACCAGCAGAGCCTCAGGGGCTGGCAATCAGCCCCAGCATTTT. It yields the protein CATSRASGAGNQPQHF.

This clonotype was seen more than once but under ten times. This rearrangement joins TRBV7-8 to TRBJ2-5; the D is unclear. This CDR3 spans 14 amino acids. Germline CDR1 and CDR2: SGHVS and FQNEAQ. V shed 6 bases and J shed 5 bases, with 16 bases lying between them. CDR3 residues: CASSPKRLMETQYF. The CDR3 DNA reads as TGTGCCAGCAGTCCCAAAAGGCTTATGGAGACCCAGTACTTC.

This clonotype was observed many times. The CDR3 DNA reads as TGTGCCAGCAGTGAGACCAGGGTCCTGAACACTGAAGCTTTCTTT. Translating gives CASSETRVLNTEAFF. V gene TRBV12-3 or TRBV12-4 combines with J gene TRBJ1-1, with D tentatively TRBD1 (5 bases). Trimming shortened V by 5 bases and J by 0 bases, and 13 bases separated the two germline ends. The length of the CDR3 is 15 residues.

CDR3 in DNA: TGTGCCAGCAGTTTGGTCCAGGGAAGCTCTGGGGCCAACGTCCTGACTTTC. It translates to CASSLVQGSSGANVLTF. The genes are TRBV28 and TRBJ2-6, with a weak D call TRBD1 (5 bases). The CDR3 is 17 residues long. CDR1 is MDHEN and CDR2 is SYDVKM in the germline V gene. Trimming removed 3 bases from V and 0 bases from J, with 12 bases in between.